One sample yielded the 9 T cell receptor beta chains listed below, sequenced in a study of blood T cell repertoires in COVID-19. Profiled with immunoSEQ multiplex PCR; TCRdb holds only in-frame clones, not every one. This sample carries roughly 100,000 clones, about 87% of them seen once, and the ten largest clones take about 2.9%. The sample was peripheral blood. The receptor set was obtained from a man aged 50-59 years with active or convalescent COVID-19.

The chain recombines TRBV30 with TRBJ1-2, with TRBD1 matching over 9 bases. Germline V gene data show CDR1 as GTSNPN and CDR2 as SVGIG (reference sequence). The CDR3 has 13 residues. The trim removed 7 bases at V and 8 bases at J, leaving 11 bases unmatched. The CDR3 protein is CASQGQGRNGYTF. The CDR3 DNA reads as TGTGCCTCTCAAGGACAGGGGAGGAACGGCTACACCTTC.

The chain carries TRBV5-1 and TRBJ2-3; 9 nucleotides agree with TRBD1. This CDR3 comprises 15 residues. J was trimmed by 1 base and V by 5 bases; bases with no gene match: 5. Looked up from germline, CDR1 is SGHRS and CDR2 is YFSETQ. CDR3 coding DNA: TGCGCCAGCAGTTCCGACAGGGGGGGCACAGATACGCAGTATTTT. Translation gives CASSSDRGGTDTQYF.

This clone has more than one count but fewer than ten. V usage is TRBV2 and J usage is TRBJ2-4, with D perhaps matching TRBD2 (5 bases). Trimming pared 6 bases from V and 1 base from J, leaving 16 bases between. CDR3 length: 16 residues. CDR1 is SNHLY and CDR2 is FYNNEI in the germline V gene. CDR3 in DNA: TGTGCCAGCAGCCTGTCGAGGGCTCTGGCCAAAAACATTCAGTACTTC. Encoded protein: CASSLSRALAKNIQYF.

The chain carries TRBV5-1 and TRBJ1-3; D is unresolved. This CDR3 spans 16 amino acids. V lost 4 bases and J 0 bases, leaving 14 bases between the germline ends. Germline CDR1 is SGHRS and CDR2 is YFSETQ. CDR3 amino acids: CASSPSTGLSGNTIYF. The CDR3 coding sequence is TGCGCCAGCAGCCCGTCGACGGGTCTCTCTGGAAACACCATATATTTT.

The count of this clone is one. The chain links TRBV30 to TRBJ2-7; 9 bases are shared with TRBD1. This CDR3 region has 15 residues. Germline V gene lookup returns CDR1 GTSNPN and CDR2 SVGIG (reference sequence). J was trimmed by 4 bases and V by 1 base; bases with no gene match: 8. CDR3 nucleotide sequence: TGTGCCTGGAGTGCGCCTTGGACAGGGGCGTACGAGCAGTACTTC. Its protein product is CAWSAPWTGAYEQYF.

This clone came up a few times. The chain uses TRBV5-1 and TRBJ1-4; D uncertain. Germline V CDR1 and CDR2: SGHRS, YFSETQ. V lost 0 bases to trimming and J lost 5 bases, with 8 bases between them. The CDR3 totals 14 residues. The CDR3: CASSLGDKNEKLFF. CDR3 nucleotides: TGCGCCAGCAGCTTGGGAGACAAAAATGAAAAACTGTTTTTT.

This clone was detected once. CDR3 nucleotides: TGTGCCAGCAGCCCATTTACAGGGGGGAACACTGAAGCTTTCTTT. Translated, it gives CASSPFTGGNTEAFF. The V gene is TRBV3-1 (or the pseudogene TRBV3-2), the J gene TRBJ1-1; 8 bases match TRBD1. J gave up 1 base and V 4 bases, and 5 bases lay outside the gene matches. Germline V gene lookup returns CDR1 LGHDT and CDR2 YNNKEL (reference sequence). This CDR3 is built from 15 residues.

CDR3 sequence reads: CASSLVYSQGAGEQYV. Written as DNA, the CDR3 is TGTGCCAGCAGCTTAGTTTATAGTCAGGGCGCCGGCGAGCAGTACGTC. J is TRBJ2-7 and V is TRBV7-8; TRBD1 is a possible D gene (5 bases). V lost 1 base, J lost 6 bases, and 19 bases lay in between. Germline CDR1 is SGHVS and CDR2 is FQNEAQ. CDR3 length: 16 residues.

The chain employs TRBV7-2 and TRBJ1-6, with 9 bases aligning to TRBD1. The CDR3 has 18 residues. V lost 5 bases, J lost 9 bases, and 17 bases stayed unmatched. Germline V gene sequence: CDR1 SGHTA, CDR2 FQGNSA. The CDR3 DNA sequence: TGTGCCAGCAGCCTGGGACAGGGAAGGGCCTCACGCGGTTCACCCCTCCACTTT. It codes for CASSLGQGRASRGSPLHF.